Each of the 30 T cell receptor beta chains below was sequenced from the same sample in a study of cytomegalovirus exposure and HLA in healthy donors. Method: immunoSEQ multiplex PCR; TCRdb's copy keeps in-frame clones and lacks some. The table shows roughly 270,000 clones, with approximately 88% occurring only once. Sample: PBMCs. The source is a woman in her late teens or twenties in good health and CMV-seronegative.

CDR3 sequence: CASSLRFYEQYF. The CDR3 DNA reads as TGTGCCAGCAGCTTGCGATTTTACGAGCAGTACTTC. The chain couples TRBV13 to TRBJ2-7; D unclear. The ends were cut back, 3 bases at V and 4 bases at J, with 7 bases in the middle. CDR1 is PRHDT and CDR2 is FYEKMQ in the germline V gene (reference sequence). The CDR3 has 12 residues.

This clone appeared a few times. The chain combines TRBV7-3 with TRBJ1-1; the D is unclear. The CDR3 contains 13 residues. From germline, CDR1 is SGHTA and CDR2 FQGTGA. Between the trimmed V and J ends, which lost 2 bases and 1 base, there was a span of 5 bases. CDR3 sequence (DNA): TGTGCCAGCAGCTTACAGTGGAACACTGAAGCTTTCTTT. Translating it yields CASSLQWNTEAFF.

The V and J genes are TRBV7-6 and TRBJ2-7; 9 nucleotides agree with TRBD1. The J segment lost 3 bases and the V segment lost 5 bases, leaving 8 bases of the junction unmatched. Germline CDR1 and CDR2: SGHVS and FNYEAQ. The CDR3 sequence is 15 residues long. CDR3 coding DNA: TGTGCCAGCAGCGATACCGGGACAGGGATCTACGAGCAGTACTTC. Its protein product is CASSDTGTGIYEQYF.

The CDR3 loop is CASSEVQGFGGYTF. The DNA of the CDR3 is TGTGCCAGCAGTGAAGTCCAGGGATTCGGTGGCTACACCTTC. The V and J genes are TRBV2 and TRBJ1-2, with a tentative D call TRBD1 (5 bases). There are 14 residues in the CDR3. The germline gives CDR1 SNHLY, CDR2 FYNNEI. Trimming stripped 1 base from V and 7 bases from J, with 13 bases between.

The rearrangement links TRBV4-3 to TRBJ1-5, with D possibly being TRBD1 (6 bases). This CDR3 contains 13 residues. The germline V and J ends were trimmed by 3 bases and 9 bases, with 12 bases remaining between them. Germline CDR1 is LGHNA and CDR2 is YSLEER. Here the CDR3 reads CASSHLQGRPQHF. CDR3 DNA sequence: TGCGCCAGCAGCCACCTGCAGGGGCGGCCCCAGCATTTT.

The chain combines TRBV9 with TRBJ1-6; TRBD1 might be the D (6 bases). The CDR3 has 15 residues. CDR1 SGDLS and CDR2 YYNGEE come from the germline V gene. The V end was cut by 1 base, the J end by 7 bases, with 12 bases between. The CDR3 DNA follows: TGTGCCAGCAGCGTATTGGGGGCGGAGAATTCACCCCTCCACTTT. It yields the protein CASSVLGAENSPLHF.

In DNA, the CDR3 is TGTGCCAGCAGCCGGGGGCTAGCGGCCTCCTACGAGCAGTACTTC. This encodes CASSRGLAASYEQYF. The V and J genes are TRBV7-6 and TRBJ2-7, with a possible D match to TRBD2 (7 bases). Germline V gene data show CDR1 as SGHVS and CDR2 as FNYEAQ. With 5 bases removed from V and 0 bases from J, the gap between germline ends came to 14 bases. There are 15 residues in the CDR3.

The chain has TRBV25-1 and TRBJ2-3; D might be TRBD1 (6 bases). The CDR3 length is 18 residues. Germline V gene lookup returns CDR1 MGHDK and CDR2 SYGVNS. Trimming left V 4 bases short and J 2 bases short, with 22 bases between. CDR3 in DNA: TGTGCCAGCAGTGGCGGAACCGGGACACCATTCACCACAGATACGCAGTATTTT. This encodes CASSGGTGTPFTTDTQYF. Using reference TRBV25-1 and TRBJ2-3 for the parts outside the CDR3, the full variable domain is EADIYQTPRYLVIGTGKKITLECSQTMGHDKMYWYQQDPGMELHLIHYSYGVNSTEKGDLSSESTVSRIRTEHFPLTLESARPSHTSQYLCASSGGTGTPFTTDTQYFGPGTRLTVL.

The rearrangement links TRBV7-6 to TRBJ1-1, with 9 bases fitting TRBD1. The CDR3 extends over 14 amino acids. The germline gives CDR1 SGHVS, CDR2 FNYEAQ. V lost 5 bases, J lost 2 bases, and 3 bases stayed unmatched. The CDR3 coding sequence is TGTGCCAGCAGCATGGGACAGGGAAACACTGAAGCTTTCTTT. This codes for CASSMGQGNTEAFF.

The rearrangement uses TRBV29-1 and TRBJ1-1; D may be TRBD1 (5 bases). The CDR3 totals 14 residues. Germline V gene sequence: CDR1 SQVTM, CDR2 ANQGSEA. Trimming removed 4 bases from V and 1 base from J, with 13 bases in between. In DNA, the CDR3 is TGCAGCGTTGGCAGGGACTCAAGGAACACTGAAGCTTTCTTT. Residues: CSVGRDSRNTEAFF.

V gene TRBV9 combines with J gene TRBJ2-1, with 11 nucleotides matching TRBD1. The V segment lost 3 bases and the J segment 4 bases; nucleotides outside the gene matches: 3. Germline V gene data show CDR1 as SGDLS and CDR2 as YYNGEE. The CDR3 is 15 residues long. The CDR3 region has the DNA TGTGCCAGCAGCGGGACAGGGGGCGGTTACAATGAGCAGTTCTTC. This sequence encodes CASSGTGGGYNEQFF.

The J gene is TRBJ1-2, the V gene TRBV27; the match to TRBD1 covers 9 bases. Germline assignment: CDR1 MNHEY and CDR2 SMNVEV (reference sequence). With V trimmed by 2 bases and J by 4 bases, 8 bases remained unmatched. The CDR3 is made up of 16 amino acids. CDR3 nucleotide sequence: TGTGCCAGCAGTTTAACGGGGACAGGGCGAAGCTATGGCTACACCTTC. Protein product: CASSLTGTGRSYGYTF.

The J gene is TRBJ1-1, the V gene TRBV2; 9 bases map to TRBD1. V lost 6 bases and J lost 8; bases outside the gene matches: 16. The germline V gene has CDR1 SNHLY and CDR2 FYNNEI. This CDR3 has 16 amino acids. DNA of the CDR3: TGTGCCAGCAGGCGCACAGGGGGCGAGCCGAAGGGCGAAGCTTTCTTT. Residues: CASRRTGGEPKGEAFF. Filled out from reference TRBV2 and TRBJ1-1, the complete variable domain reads EPEVTQTPSHQVTQMGQEVILRCVPISNHLYFYWYRQILGQKVEFLVSFYNNEISEKSEIFDDQFSVERPDGSNFTLKIRSTKLEDSAMYFCASRRTGGEPKGEAFFGQGTRLTVV.

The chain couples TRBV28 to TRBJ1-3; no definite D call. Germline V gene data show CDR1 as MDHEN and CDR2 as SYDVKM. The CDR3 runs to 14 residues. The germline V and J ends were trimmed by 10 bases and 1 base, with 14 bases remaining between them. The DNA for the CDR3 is TGTGCCACTCACGGGGTGGGGTCTGGAAACACCATATATTTT. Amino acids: CATHGVGSGNTIYF. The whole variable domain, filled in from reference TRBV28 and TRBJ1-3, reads DVKVTQSSRYLVKRTGEKVFLECVQDMDHENMFWYRQDPGLGLRLIYFSYDVKMKEKGDIPEGYSVSREKKERFSLILESASTNQTSMYLCATHGVGSGNTIYFGEGSWLTVV.

CDR3 amino acids: CASSGPGLASDTQYF. CDR3 nucleotide sequence: TGTGCCAGCAGCGGACCGGGACTAGCGTCAGATACGCAGTATTTT. V usage is TRBV9 and J usage is TRBJ2-3; 10 positions match TRBD2. The ends lost 3 bases at V and 4 bases at J; junction bases unmatched: 5. The CDR3 has 15 amino acids. The germline V gene encodes CDR1 SGDLS and CDR2 YYNGEE.

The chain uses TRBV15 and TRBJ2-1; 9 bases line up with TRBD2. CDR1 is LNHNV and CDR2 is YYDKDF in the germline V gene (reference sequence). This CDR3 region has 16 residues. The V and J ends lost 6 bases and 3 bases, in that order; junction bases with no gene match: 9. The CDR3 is CATRYTLAGLYNEQFF. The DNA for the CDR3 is TGTGCCACCAGATACACACTAGCGGGCCTCTACAATGAGCAGTTCTTC.

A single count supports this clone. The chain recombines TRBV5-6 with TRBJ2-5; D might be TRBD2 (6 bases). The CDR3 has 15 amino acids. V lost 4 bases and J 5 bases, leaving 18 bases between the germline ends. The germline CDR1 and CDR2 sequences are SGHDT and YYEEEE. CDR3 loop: CASSLRGTGWETQYF. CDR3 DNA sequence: TGTGCCAGCAGCCTACGGGGGACCGGGTGGGAGACCCAGTACTTC.

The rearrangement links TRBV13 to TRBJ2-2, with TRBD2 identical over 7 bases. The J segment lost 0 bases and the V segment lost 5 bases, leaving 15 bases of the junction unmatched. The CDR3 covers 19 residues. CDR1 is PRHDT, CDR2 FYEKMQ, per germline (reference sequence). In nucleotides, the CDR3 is TGTGCCAGCAGCCTGGTAGTCCGGCGGGAGCCTGCGAACACCGGGGAGCTGTTTTTT. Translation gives CASSLVVRREPANTGELFF.

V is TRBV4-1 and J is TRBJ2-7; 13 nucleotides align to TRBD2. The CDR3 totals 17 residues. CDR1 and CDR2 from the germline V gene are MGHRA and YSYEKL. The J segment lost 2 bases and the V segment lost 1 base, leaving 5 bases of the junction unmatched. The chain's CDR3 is CASSQVGLAGAPYEQYF. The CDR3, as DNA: TGCGCCAGCAGCCAAGTCGGACTAGCGGGAGCTCCCTACGAGCAGTACTTC.

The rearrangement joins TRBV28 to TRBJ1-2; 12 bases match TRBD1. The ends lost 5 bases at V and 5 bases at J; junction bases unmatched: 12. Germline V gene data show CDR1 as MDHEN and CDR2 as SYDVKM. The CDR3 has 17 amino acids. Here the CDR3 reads CASSPGTGGSLRYGYTF. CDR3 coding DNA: TGTGCCAGCAGTCCCGGGACAGGGGGCTCTCTTCGGTATGGCTACACCTTC.

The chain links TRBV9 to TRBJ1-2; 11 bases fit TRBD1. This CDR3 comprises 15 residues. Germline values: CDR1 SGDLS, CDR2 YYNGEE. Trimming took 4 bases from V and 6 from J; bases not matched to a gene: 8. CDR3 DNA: TGTGCCAGCAGCCCACGGACAGGGGGCGTTGATGGCTACACCTTC. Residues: CASSPRTGGVDGYTF.

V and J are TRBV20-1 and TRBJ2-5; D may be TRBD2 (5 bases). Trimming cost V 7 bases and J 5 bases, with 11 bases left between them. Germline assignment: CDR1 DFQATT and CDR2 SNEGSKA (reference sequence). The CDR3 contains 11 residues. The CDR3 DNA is TGCAGTGTCGACGGGGTGGAGACCCAGTACTTC. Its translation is CSVDGVETQYF.

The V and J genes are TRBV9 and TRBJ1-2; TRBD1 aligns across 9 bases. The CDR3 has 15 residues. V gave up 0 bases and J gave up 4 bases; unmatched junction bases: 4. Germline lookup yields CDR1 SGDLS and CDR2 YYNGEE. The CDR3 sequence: CASSVEGTGTYGYTF. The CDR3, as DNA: TGTGCCAGCAGCGTAGAAGGGACAGGGACCTATGGCTACACCTTC.

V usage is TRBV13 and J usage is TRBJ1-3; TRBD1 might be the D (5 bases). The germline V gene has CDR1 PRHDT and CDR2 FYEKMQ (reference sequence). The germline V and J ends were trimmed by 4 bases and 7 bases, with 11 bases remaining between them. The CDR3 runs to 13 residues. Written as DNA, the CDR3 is TGTGCCAGCAGCTCTGGGACTTTTAACACCATATATTTT. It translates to CASSSGTFNTIYF.

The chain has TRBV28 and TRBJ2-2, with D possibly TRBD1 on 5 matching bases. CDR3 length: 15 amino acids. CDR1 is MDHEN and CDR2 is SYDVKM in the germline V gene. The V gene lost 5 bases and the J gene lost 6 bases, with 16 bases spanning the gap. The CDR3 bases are TGTGCCAGCAGTCCAACCCCGGACACTTCCGGGGAGCTGTTTTTT. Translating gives CASSPTPDTSGELFF. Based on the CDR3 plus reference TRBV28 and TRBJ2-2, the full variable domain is DVKVTQSSRYLVKRTGEKVFLECVQDMDHENMFWYRQDPGLGLRLIYFSYDVKMKEKGDIPEGYSVSREKKERFSLILESASTNQTSMYLCASSPTPDTSGELFFGEGSRLTVL.

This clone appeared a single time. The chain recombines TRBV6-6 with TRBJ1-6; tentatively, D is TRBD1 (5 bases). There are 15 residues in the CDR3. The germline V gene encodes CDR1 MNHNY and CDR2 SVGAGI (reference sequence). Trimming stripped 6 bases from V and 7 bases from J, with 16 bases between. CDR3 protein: CASSPDRGRNSPLHF. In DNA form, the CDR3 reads TGTGCCAGCAGCCCCGACAGAGGCCGAAATTCACCCCTCCACTTT.

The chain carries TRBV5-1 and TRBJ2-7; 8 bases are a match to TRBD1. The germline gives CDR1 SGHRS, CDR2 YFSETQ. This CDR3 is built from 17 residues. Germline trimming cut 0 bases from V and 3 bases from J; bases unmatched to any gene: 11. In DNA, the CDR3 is TGCGCCAGCAGCTTGGGAGGGTCAGGGGGCAATTACTACGAGCAGTACTTC. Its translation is CASSLGGSGGNYYEQYF.

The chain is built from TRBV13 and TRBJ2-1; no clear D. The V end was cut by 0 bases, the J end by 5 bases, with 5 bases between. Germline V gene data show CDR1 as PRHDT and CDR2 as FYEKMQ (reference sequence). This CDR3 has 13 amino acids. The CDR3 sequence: CASSLGGDNEQFF. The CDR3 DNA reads TGTGCCAGCAGCTTAGGCGGTGACAATGAGCAGTTCTTC.

The CDR3 DNA sequence: TGTGCCAGCATTGGGGCGGGAGCTGGCAATGAGCAGTTCTTC. Residues: CASIGAGAGNEQFF. The chain combines TRBV28 with TRBJ2-1, with TRBD2 identical over 7 bases. This CDR3 contains 14 residues. The ends lost 7 bases at V and 6 bases at J; junction bases unmatched: 9. The germline V gene has CDR1 MDHEN and CDR2 SYDVKM.

The CDR3 is CASSLRMGAGDNYGYTF. DNA of the CDR3: TGTGCCAGCAGCCTACGAATGGGTGCAGGGGATAACTATGGCTACACCTTC. The chain recombines TRBV4-2 with TRBJ1-2; D is possibly TRBD1 (6 bases). Germline lookup yields CDR1 LGHNA and CDR2 YNFKEQ. V was cut by 4 bases and J by 1 base, with 19 bases left in between. The CDR3 consists of 17 residues.